This T cell receptor (beta chain) was sequenced in a study of T cells after yellow fever vaccination. TCRdb re-derived calls from the 5' RACE reads in MiXCR, one entry per CDR3 protein. Here the sample spans 350,000 to 550,000 distinct CDR3 sequences, about 19% being singletons. The CDR3 has 13 amino acids. The J segment lost 7 bases and the V segment lost 3 bases, leaving 1 base of the junction unmatched. Germline loops: CDR1 DFQATT, CDR2 SNEGSKA (reference sequence). This clonotype rates as medium-sized (0.01 to 0.1%). Sequencing used PBMCs, obtained before the yellow fever booster vaccination. The chain carries TRBV20-1 and TRBJ2-1, with 12 bases identical to TRBD2. The sequence derives from a man aged 18-30 years who received the YFV17D yellow fever vaccine. In DNA, the CDR3 is TGCAGTGCTAGTGGACTAGCGGGGAATGAGCAGTTCTTC. It specifies CSASGLAGNEQFF.